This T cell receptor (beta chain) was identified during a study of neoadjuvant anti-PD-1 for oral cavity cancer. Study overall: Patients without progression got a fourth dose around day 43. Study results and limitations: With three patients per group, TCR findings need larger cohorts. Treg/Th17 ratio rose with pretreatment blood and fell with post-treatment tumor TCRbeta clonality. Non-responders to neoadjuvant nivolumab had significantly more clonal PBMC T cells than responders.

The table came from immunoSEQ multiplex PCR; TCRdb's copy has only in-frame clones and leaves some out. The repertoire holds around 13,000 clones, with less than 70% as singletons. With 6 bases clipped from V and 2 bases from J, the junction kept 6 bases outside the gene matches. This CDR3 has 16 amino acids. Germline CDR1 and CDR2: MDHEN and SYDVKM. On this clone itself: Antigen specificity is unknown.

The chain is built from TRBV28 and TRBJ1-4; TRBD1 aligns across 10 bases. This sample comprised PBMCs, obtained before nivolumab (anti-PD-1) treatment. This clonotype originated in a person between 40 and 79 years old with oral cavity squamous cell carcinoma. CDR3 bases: TGTGCCAGCAGCAGTGACAGGGGGCCTACTAATGAAAAACTGTTTTTT. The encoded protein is CASSSDRGPTNEKLFF.